One and the same sample provided the 8 T cell receptor beta chains below, sequenced in a study of T cells after yellow fever vaccination. TCRdb re-analysed the 5' RACE reads in MiXCR, keeping a single row per CDR3 protein. The table includes 100,000 to 150,000 distinct CDR3 sequences, 7.5% to 10% detected once. Source: CD8+ T cells sorted from PBMCs, taken on the day of the yellow fever booster vaccination. These receptors were collected from a man between 18 and 29 years old who received the YFV17D yellow fever vaccine.

The sample holds a few counts of this clonotype. The V and J genes are TRBV6-6 and TRBJ2-2; D is perhaps TRBD1 or TRBD2 (6 bases each). V gave up 2 bases and J gave up 4 bases, with 11 bases separating them. The CDR3 runs 15 residues. In germline, CDR1 is MNHNY, CDR2 SVGAGI (reference sequence). The CDR3: CASSYIGGGTGELFF. The CDR3 nucleotides read TGTGCCAGCAGTTACATCGGGGGCGGCACCGGGGAGCTGTTTTTT.

This rearrangement joins TRBV7-9 to TRBJ1-1, with D perhaps matching TRBD1 (6 bases). Germline-derived CDR1 and CDR2 are SEHNR and FQNEAQ (reference sequence). The CDR3 contains 14 residues. Trimming took 7 bases from V and 0 from J, leaving 12 bases between them. CDR3 protein: CASNTGTLNTEAFF. The CDR3 coding sequence is TGTGCCAGCAACACAGGGACTCTGAACACTGAAGCTTTCTTT.

This clonotype has only a few counts. CDR3 nucleotide sequence: TGTGCCAGCAGCGTAGTTGTAAGGAAGAACACTGAAGCTTTCTTT. Translated, it gives CASSVVVRKNTEAFF. V usage is TRBV9 and J usage is TRBJ1-1; D is uncertain. This CDR3 spans 15 amino acids. The germline gives CDR1 SGDLS, CDR2 YYNGEE. V was pared by 0 bases and J by 1 base, with 10 bases between.

This clonotype came up a few times. J is TRBJ1-1 and V is TRBV5-1; D ambiguous. Germline V gene sequence: CDR1 SGHRS, CDR2 YFSETQ. With 2 bases removed from V and 0 bases from J, the gap between germline ends came to 8 bases. This CDR3 has 14 amino acids. Here the CDR3 reads CASSLADMNTEAFF. The CDR3 bases are TGCGCCAGCAGCTTAGCAGACATGAACACTGAAGCTTTCTTT.

This clonotype has a count of ten or more. The chain employs TRBV5-4 and TRBJ2-5, with TRBD2 as a possible D gene (5 bases). Germline loops: CDR1 SGHNT, CDR2 YYREEE (reference sequence). This CDR3 is built from 13 residues. Trimming cost V 6 bases and J 4 bases, with 13 bases left between them. CDR3 sequence reads: CASNEGARETQYF. CDR3 sequence (DNA): TGTGCCAGCAACGAGGGAGCCCGAGAGACCCAGTACTTC.

The rearrangement uses TRBV4-2 and TRBJ2-7, with 9 bases aligning to TRBD1. Per the germline V gene, CDR1 is LGHNA and CDR2 is YNFKEQ. The trim removed 5 bases at V and 4 bases at J, leaving 6 bases unmatched. The CDR3 contains 14 residues. The CDR3 protein is CASSFKTGGYEQYF. Here the CDR3 DNA reads TGTGCCAGCAGCTTTAAGACAGGGGGGTACGAGCAGTACTTC.

The chain couples TRBV4-3 to TRBJ2-5; D possibly corresponds to TRBD2 (6 bases). V lost 0 bases, J lost 1 base, and 9 bases lay in between. The CDR3 extends over 15 amino acids. The germline gives CDR1 LGHNA, CDR2 YSLEER. CDR3 DNA: TGCGCCAGCAGCCAAGACGGGACTCCCCAAGAGACCCAGTACTTC. This sequence encodes CASSQDGTPQETQYF.

The J gene is TRBJ2-5, the V gene TRBV29-1; tentatively, D is TRBD1 (5 bases). CDR3 size: 14 residues. V lost 7 bases and J 0 bases, leaving 15 bases between the germline ends. The germline gives CDR1 SQVTM, CDR2 ANQGSEA. The CDR3 reads CSGRDRSYQETQYF. CDR3 DNA sequence: TGCAGCGGGAGAGACAGATCGTACCAAGAGACCCAGTACTTC. The entire variable domain, with the rest obtained from reference TRBV29-1 and TRBJ2-5, is as follows: SAVISQKPSRDICQRGTSLTIQCQVDSQVTMMFWYRQQPGQSLTLIATANQGSEATYESGFVIDKFPISRPNLTFSTLTVSNMSPEDSSIYLCSGRDRSYQETQYFGPGTRLLVL.